Here is one T cell receptor (beta chain) with its context. As yet, its antigen is unknown. CDR1 and CDR2 from the germline V gene are SGHTA and FQGNSA. Trimming shortened V by 5 bases and J by 5 bases, and 18 bases separated the two germline ends. CDR3 length: 16 amino acids. The data belong to a study of OX40 agonist ivuxolimab in advanced cancers. Across the whole study: Across the patients, intravenous ivuxolimab was delivered every 2 weeks at 0.01 to 10 mg/kg. Earlier treatment with anti-PD-1, anti-PD-L1 or anti-CTLA-4 was permitted, and about 40% had received some. Whole-study findings and limits: At 0.1 to 3.0 mg/kg, CD4+ and CD8+ blood T cells expanded clonally by week 6.

TCRdb's table, derived via immunoSEQ multiplex PCR, lists solely in-frame clones and lacks some. The table includes about 100,000 clones, 89% detected once. The sequence derives from an adult with an advanced solid tumor such as melanoma, head and neck, liver or kidney cancer. The sequenced sample was CD4+ or CD8+ T cells sorted from blood, obtained in a trial of the OX40 agonist ivuxolimab. The chain links TRBV7-2 to TRBJ2-2; tentatively, D is TRBD2 (6 bases). CDR3 region: CASSTEGRLGTGELFF. The CDR3 DNA follows: TGTGCCAGCAGCACAGAAGGGCGACTAGGAACCGGGGAGCTGTTTTTT.